This T cell receptor (beta chain) was obtained from a study of CD4 and CD8 cells across lung adenocarcinoma regions. A single record per CDR3 protein comes from TCRdb applying MiXCR to the PCR reads. The sample gives 20,000 to 25,000 distinct CDR3 sequences, under 65% of which show up once; roughly a fifth is in the top ten. Germline V gene sequence: CDR1 MNHEY, CDR2 SVGAGI. The CDR3 extends over 15 amino acids. This clonotype was observed at least ten times. Material: CD4+ T cells from the center of a lung tumor. The V and J genes are TRBV6-5 and TRBJ2-1; weak D call: TRBD1 (6 bases). The J call may be mistaken, given a closer DNA end match to TRBJ2-7. This clonotype was sampled from a male donor with lung adenocarcinoma. The CD4 and CD8 labels of this study may be unreliable. CDR3 sequence: CASRYNYRASYEQYF. CDR3 nucleotide sequence: TGTGCCAGCAGGTACAATTACAGGGCCTCCTACGAGCAGTACTTC.